This TCR beta chain was sequenced for a study of blood T cell repertoires in COVID-19. Authors' analysis steps: Amplification of reference gene primers was used by the study to estimate nucleated cell counts. Here immunoSEQ multiplex PCR was the method, and the copy in TCRdb shows in-frame clones only, minus some. V and J calls and clone size come straight from that table; D and trimming were deduced from the DNA. The table has 40,000 to 45,000 clones, 60% to 85% seen once. This CDR3 has 15 amino acids. V was cut by 7 bases and J by 4 bases, with 19 bases left in between. Germline lookup yields CDR1 MDHEN and CDR2 SYDVKM.

The chain has TRBV28 and TRBJ1-2, with D perhaps TRBD1 (5 bases). The sequence was collected from a woman aged 80 or over with acute or convalescent COVID-19. The sample comprised peripheral blood. The CDR3 protein is CASTPEDAGPYGYTF. Written as DNA, the CDR3 is TGTGCCAGCACCCCCGAGGATGCAGGGCCCTATGGCTACACCTTC.